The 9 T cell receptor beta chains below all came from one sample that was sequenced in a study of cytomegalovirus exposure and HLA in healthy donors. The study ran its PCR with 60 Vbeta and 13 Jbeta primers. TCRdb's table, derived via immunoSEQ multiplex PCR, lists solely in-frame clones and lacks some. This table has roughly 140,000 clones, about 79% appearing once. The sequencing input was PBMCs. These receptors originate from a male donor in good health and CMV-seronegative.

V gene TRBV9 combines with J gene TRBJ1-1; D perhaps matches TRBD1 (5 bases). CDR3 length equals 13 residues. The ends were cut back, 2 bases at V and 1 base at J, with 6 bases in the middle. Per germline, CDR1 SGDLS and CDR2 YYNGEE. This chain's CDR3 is CASSVGPNTEAFF. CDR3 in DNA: TGTGCCAGCAGCGTGGGGCCGAACACTGAAGCTTTCTTT. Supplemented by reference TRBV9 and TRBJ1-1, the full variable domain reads DSGVTQTPKHLITATGQRVTLRCSPRSGDLSVYWYQQSLDQGLQFLIQYYNGEERAKGNILERFSAQQFPDLHSELNLSSLELGDSALYFCASSVGPNTEAFFGQGTRLTVV.

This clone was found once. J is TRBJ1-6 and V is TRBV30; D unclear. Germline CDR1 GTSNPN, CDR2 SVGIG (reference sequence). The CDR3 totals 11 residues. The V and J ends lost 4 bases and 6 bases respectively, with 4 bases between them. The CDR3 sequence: CAWMSNSPLHF. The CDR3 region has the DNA TGTGCCTGGATGAGTAATTCACCCCTCCACTTT.

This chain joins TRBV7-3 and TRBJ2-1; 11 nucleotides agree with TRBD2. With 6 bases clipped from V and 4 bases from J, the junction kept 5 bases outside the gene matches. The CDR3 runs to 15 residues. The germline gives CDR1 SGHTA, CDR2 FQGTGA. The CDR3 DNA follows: TGTGCCAGCAGTATGACTAGCGGGGTTTACAATGAGCAGTTCTTC. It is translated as CASSMTSGVYNEQFF. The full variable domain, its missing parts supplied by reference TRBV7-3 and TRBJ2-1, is GAGVSQTPSNKVTEKGKYVELRCDPISGHTALYWYRQSLGQGPEFLIYFQGTGAADDSGLPNDRFFAVRPEGSVSTLKIQRTERGDSAVYLCASSMTSGVYNEQFFGPGTRLTVL.

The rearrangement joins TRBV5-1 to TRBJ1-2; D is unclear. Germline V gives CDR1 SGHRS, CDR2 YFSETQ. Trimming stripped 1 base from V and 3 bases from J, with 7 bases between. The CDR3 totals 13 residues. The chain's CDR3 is CASSLTSDYGYTF. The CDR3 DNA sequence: TGCGCCAGCAGCTTGACATCTGACTATGGCTACACCTTC.

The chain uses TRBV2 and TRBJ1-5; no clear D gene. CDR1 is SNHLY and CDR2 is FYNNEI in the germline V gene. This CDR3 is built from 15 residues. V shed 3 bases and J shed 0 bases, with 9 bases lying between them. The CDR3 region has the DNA TGTGCCAGCAGTGAGTACAGCCTTAGCAATCAGCCCCAGCATTTT. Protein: CASSEYSLSNQPQHF.

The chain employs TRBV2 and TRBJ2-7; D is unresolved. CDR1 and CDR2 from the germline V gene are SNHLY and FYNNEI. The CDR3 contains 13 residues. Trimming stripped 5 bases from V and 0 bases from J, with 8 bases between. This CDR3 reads CASSTVSSYEQYF. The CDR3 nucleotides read TGTGCCAGCAGTACCGTTAGCTCCTACGAGCAGTACTTC. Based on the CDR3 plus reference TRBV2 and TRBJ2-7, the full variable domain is EPEVTQTPSHQVTQMGQEVILRCVPISNHLYFYWYRQILGQKVEFLVSFYNNEISEKSEIFDDQFSVERPDGSNFTLKIRSTKLEDSAMYFCASSTVSSYEQYFGPGTRLTVT.

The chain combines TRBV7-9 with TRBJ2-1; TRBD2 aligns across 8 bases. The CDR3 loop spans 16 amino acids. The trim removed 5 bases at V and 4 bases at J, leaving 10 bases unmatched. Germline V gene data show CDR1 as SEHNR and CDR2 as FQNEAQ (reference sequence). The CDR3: CASSPRVAGFYNEQFF. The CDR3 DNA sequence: TGTGCCAGCAGCCCGAGGGTAGCGGGGTTTTACAATGAGCAGTTCTTC.

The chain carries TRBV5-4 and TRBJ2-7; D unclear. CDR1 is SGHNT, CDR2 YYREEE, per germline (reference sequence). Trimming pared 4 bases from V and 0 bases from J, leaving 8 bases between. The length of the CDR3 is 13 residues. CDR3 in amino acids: CASSPPSSYEQYF. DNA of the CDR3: TGTGCCAGCAGCCCACCTAGCTCCTACGAGCAGTACTTC.

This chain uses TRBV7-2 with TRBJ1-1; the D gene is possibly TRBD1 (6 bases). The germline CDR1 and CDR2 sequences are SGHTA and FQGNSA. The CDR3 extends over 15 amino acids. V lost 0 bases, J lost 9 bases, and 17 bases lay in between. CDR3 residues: CASSLASQGSKKAFF. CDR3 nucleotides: TGTGCCAGCAGCTTAGCATCACAGGGCTCTAAGAAAGCTTTCTTT.